These T cell receptor beta chains were read from a single sample in a study of T cells in Graves' hyperthyroidism and ophthalmopathy. MiXCR, run by TCRdb on the multiplex PCR reads, gives a single entry per CDR3 protein. The table includes under 200,000 distinct CDR3 sequences, about 9.4% detected once. The sample taken for sequencing was blood. Receptors were obtained from a woman younger than 35 with Graves' hyperthyroidism that later progressed to Graves' ophthalmopathy. Both conserved end residues are part of each CDR3. Clone size is stated in some rows and not others, as once, few, many or a class when expanded.

CDR3 length,V gene,J gene,clone size,CDR3 protein
14,TRBV12-3/TRBV12-4,TRBJ2-7,many,CASSLDGTSYEQYF
13,TRBV25-1,TRBJ1-1,many,CASIHRGGTEAFF
13,TRBV28,TRBJ1-2,many,CASSPPGRTGYTF
15,TRBV19,TRBJ2-7,many,CASSIAQGGPYEQYF
13,TRBV11-3,TRBJ1-1,many,CASSLYSNTEAFF
16,TRBV4-1,TRBJ2-4,NA,CASSQFSGRTKNIQYF
14,TRBV29-1,TRBJ1-1,many,CSVTDRAKNTEAFF
14,TRBV29-1,TRBJ2-1,many,CSVEAGISYNEQFF
12,TRBV18,TRBJ1-1,many,CASSPGGAEAFF
16,TRBV6-1,TRBJ2-2,few,CASTRQGGANTGELFF
15,TRBV3-1,TRBJ1-6,few,CASNPQGSDNSPLHF
14,TRBV9,TRBJ1-5,NA,CASSKGSGNQPEHF
17,TRBV15,TRBJ2-2,many,CATSSPPTGAGTGELFF
17,TRBV6-1,TRBJ1-5,many,CASSGGAGTYSNQPQHF
16,TRBV5-1,TRBJ2-3,many,CASSLEGVTLTDTQYF
13,TRBV28,TRBJ1-2,many,CASSLEGYYGYTF